The T cell receptor (beta chain) described here comes from a study of T cell responses to AZD1222 COVID-19 vaccine. General study results and limits: Among AZD1222 vaccinees, only five to seven were seropositive at baseline. Clonal diversity may have been underestimated, and the donors were mostly white British, with more females than males.

As regards this clone: The antigen remains undetermined.

This CDR3 comprises 15 residues. Per the germline V gene, CDR1 is MNHNY and CDR2 is SVGAGI (reference sequence). Trimming cost V 3 bases and J 3 bases, with 11 bases left between them. The repertoire was sequenced with immunoSEQ multiplex PCR; TCRdb's copy has only in-frame clones and lacks some. The table records about 84,000 clones, around 90% of them present only once. This TCR derives from an adult in good health. The sample was peripheral blood, taken on day 0 of AZD1222 vaccination. The chain combines TRBV6-6 with TRBJ1-4, with D perhaps TRBD1 (5 bases). CDR3 sequence (DNA): TGTGCCAGCAGTTATCGGCAGGGCTCTAATGAAAAACTGTTTTTT. Its translation: CASSYRQGSNEKLFF.